This TCR beta chain emerged from a study of human T cells and chemical hapten exposure. In the study overall: 2% DPC was applied to around 2 cm by around 2 cm of upper inner arm skin for sensitization. General study points: Alopecia affected the donors, so their immune response may differ from healthy people's.

To note about this clonotype: The target antigen is unknown.

After removal of 0 bases from V and 2 bases from J, the junction contained 9 bases not matched to a gene. CDR3 length equals 17 residues. Germline V gene sequence: CDR1 LGHNT, CDR2 FRNRAP. Unique molecular identifiers were attached to individual cDNA molecules within the library. Each CDR3 protein is one row after TCRdb ran MiXCR on the RACE reads. The profile shows about 340,000 distinct CDR3 sequences, around 7% of them singletons. Stated time point: patch test 1, 2 weeks after DPC sensitization. Treatment reported: therapeutic diphenylcyclopropenone sensitization with weekly scalp DPC. The sequence was obtained from a woman aged 18-29 years with alopecia areata. Some clones in this sample may be carry-over from other donors' samples. This chain joins TRBV12-5 and TRBJ2-7; TRBD1 matches at 8 bases. The specimen was whole blood, collected in connection with sensitization to the hapten diphenylcyclopropenone (DPC). The CDR3 sequence: CASGLVVGQGATYEQYF. The DNA for the CDR3 is TGTGCTAGTGGTTTGGTGGTCGGGCAGGGGGCCACCTACGAGCAGTACTTC.